These T cell receptor beta chains were read from a single sample in a study of cytomegalovirus exposure and HLA in healthy donors. The repertoire was sequenced with immunoSEQ multiplex PCR; TCRdb's copy has only in-frame clones and lacks some. Here the sample spans under 100,000 clones, 60% to 80% being singletons. Sample: PBMCs. The receptors were sampled from a woman between 50 and 59 years old in good health and CMV-seropositive. Both conserved end residues are part of each CDR3. D genes are given only for firm matches.

d_call v_call cdr3_aa
TRBD2 TRBV9 CASSPAGGRPTDTQYF
TRBD2 TRBV13 CASSFGLAGGPRSEQYF
TRBD1 TRBV10-3 CAISAGQGPPTEAFF
. TRBV4-2 CASSQESRGRGPQHF
. TRBV7-2 CASSLGQNYGYTF
. TRBV27 CASSSTDRAYEQYF
. TRBV7-2 CASSTQGDGEQYF
. TRBV2 CASSQTTNTGELFF
. TRBV5-8 CASSFGGVGNEQFF
TRBD1 TRBV6-5 CASSEQGIDYGYTF
. TRBV28 CASSPAGARLETQYF
TRBD1 TRBV29-1 CSARTGQGTYEQYF
. TRBV5-4 CASSLGRGEQFF
. TRBV19 CASLEGDYNEQFF
TRBD1 TRBV15 CATTPQGADYGYTF
TRBD1 TRBV11-3 CASSAGQGGNEQYF
. TRBV11-3 CASSLVSGYGYTF
TRBD1 TRBV28 CASRDRGGNEQYF
. TRBV9 CASSVRGGTGELFF
. TRBV21-1 CASSKVPGAYNEQFF
. TRBV2 CASSEAGYNSPLHF
. TRBV28 CACWGVAGYTF
TRBD2 TRBV11-2 CASSPSRASGNEQFF
. TRBV5-4 CASSLGPSGANVLTF
TRBD1 TRBV11-2 CASSLEFRGYEQYF
TRBD2 TRBV6-6 CASSYQRESYNEQFF
TRBD1 TRBV19 CASSLYRGLEEKLFF
. TRBV4-3 CASSQDTGAYGYTF
. TRBV18 CASSPSGSPNNSPLHF
TRBD2 TRBV9 CASSLRPSGSTDTQYF
. TRBV20-1 CSGGKSYEQYF
TRBD1 TRBV10-2 CASGTGRWHEAFF
. TRBV7-9 CATGASNQPQHF
TRBD1 TRBV28 CASSPPDRSSYNEQFF
. TRBV6-1 CASSEASGEGADTQYF
. TRBV28 CASSFRGGYTF
TRBD1 TRBV5-6 CASSFGQGATETQYF
TRBD1 TRBV7-2 CASSPGTGGFYEQYF
. TRBV7-3 CASSLRGEQFF
. TRBV29-1 CSVEQALNGYTF
TRBD1 TRBV19 CASSIDRGQDTEAFF
. TRBV19 CASRRSGVGVQEANYGYTF
TRBD2 TRBV5-1 CASSFSTSGTYEQYF
. TRBV15 CATSRLLGAAYGYTF
TRBD2 TRBV5-6 CASTPGSGSSYEQYF
TRBD1 TRBV27 CASSLDRGQPQHF
TRBD2 TRBV11-3 CASSTGLAGRETQYF
. TRBV6-1 CASSDQPGHSTDTQYF
TRBD2 TRBV20-1 CRGLAGVIGYF